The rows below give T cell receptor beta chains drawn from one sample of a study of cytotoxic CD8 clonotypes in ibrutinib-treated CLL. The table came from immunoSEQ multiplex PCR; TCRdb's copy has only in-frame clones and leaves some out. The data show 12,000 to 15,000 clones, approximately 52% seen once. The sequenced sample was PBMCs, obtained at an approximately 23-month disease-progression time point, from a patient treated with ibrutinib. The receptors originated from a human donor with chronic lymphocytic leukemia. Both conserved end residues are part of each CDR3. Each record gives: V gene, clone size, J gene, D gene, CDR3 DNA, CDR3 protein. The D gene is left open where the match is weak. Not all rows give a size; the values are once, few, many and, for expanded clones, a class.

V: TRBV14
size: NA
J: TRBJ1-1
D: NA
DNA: TGTGCCAGCAGCGAGGGTTGGACTGAAGCTTTCTTT
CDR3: CASSEGWTEAFF

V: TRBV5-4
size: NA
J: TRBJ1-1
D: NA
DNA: TGTGCCAGCAGCTTGGGGGGAATGAACACTGAAGCTTTCTTT
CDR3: CASSLGGMNTEAFF

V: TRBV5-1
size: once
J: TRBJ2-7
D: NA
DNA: TGCGCCAGCAGCTTGGGGCAGGGTTTATACGAGCAGTACTTC
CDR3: CASSLGQGLYEQYF

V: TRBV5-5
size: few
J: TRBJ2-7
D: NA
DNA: TGTGCCAGCAGCACCGCGGGGTACGAGCAGTACTTC
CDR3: CASSTAGYEQYF

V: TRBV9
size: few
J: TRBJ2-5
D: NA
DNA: TGTGCCAGCAGCGTAGCTCATCGGGGGCCACAAGAGACCCAGTACTTC
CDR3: CASSVAHRGPQETQYF

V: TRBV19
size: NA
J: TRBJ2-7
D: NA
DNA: TGTGCCACCGGGACTGGGTACTACGAGCAGTACTTC
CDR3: CATGTGYYEQYF

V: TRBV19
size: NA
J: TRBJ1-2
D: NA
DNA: TGTGCCAGTAGTAAGGCGGTGGGAGACTATGGCTACACCTTC
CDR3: CASSKAVGDYGYTF

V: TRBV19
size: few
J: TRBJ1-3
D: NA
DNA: TGTGCCAGTACCATACAGAGCTCTGGAAACACCATATATTTT
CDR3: CASTIQSSGNTIYF

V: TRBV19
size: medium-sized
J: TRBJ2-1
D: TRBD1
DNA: TGTGCCAGTATGCGGGACAGGGGCTCCTACAATGAGCAGTTCTTC
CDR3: CASMRDRGSYNEQFF

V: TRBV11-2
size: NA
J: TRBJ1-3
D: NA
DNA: TGTGCCAGCAGCTCCTATGGGGCCACCATATATTTT
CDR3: CASSSYGATIYF

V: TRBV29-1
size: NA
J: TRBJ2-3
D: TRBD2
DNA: TGCAGTGTAGCGGGGGTGAGCACAGATACGCAGTATTTT
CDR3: CSVAGVSTDTQYF

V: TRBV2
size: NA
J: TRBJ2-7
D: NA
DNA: TGTGCCAGCAGTGCCTCGTTCTACGAGCAGTACTTC
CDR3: CASSASFYEQYF

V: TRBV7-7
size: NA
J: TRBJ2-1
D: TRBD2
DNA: TGTGCCAGCAGCTTAGAGCTAGCGGACTCCTACAATGAGCAGTTCTTC
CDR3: CASSLELADSYNEQFF

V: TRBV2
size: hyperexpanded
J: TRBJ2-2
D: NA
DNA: TGTGCCAGCACCTTACCCTCGGCAGGCGCCGTTACGAACACCGGGGAGCTGTTTTTT
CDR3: CASTLPSAGAVTNTGELFF

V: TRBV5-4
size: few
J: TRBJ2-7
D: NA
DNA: TGTGCCAGCAGCGAGTTGGGTGGGGACTACGAGCAGTACTTC
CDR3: CASSELGGDYEQYF

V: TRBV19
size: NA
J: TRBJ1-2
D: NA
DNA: TGTGCCAGTAGTATTTGGGGGGACGGGAATGGCTACACCTTC
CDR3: CASSIWGDGNGYTF

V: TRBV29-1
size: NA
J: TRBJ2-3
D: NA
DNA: TGCAGCGTGGATACGAGAGGGTCAGATACGCAGTATTTT
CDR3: CSVDTRGSDTQYF

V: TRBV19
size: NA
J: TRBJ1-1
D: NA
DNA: TGTGCCAGTAGTGCCCAAGACACGAGGGGGAATGAAGCTTTCTTT
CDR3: CASSAQDTRGNEAFF

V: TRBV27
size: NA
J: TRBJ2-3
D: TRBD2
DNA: TGTGCCAGCAGTTTATGGGTCCCTCCTAGCGGGGGGGCTGTCCGTAAGCTGTATTTT
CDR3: CASSLWVPPSGGAVRKLYF

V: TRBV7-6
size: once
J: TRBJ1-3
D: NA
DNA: TGTGCCAGCAGCTTAGTTTCAGAGGGCTCTGGAAACACCATATATTTT
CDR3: CASSLVSEGSGNTIYF

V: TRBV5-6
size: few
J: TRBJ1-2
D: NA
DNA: TGTGCCAGCAGCACACAGAACTATGGCTACACCTTC
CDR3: CASSTQNYGYTF

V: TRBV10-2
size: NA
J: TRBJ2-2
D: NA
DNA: TGCGCCAGCAGTTTGGACAGACCGAACACCGGGGAGCTGTTTTTT
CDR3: CASSLDRPNTGELFF

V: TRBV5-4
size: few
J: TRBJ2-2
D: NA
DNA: TGTGCCAGCAGCACTAGGGGAGCAGCCGGGGAGCTGTTTTTT
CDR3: CASSTRGAAGELFF

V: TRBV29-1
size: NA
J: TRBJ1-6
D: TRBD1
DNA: TGCAGCGTCTCCGGGACAGCCAATTCACCCCTCCACTTT
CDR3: CSVSGTANSPLHF